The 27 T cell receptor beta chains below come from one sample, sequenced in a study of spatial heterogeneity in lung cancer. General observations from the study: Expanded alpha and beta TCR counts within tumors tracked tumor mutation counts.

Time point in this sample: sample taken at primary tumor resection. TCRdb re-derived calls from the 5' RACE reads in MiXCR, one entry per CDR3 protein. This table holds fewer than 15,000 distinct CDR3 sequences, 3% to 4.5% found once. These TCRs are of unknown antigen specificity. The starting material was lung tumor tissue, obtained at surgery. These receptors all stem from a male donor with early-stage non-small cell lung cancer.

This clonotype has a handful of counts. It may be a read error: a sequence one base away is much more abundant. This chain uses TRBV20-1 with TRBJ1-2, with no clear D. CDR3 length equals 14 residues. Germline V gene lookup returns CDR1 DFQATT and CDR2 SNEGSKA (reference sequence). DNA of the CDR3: TGCAGTGCTAGAGTACCAGGAGATAACTATGGCTACAACTTC. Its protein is CSARVPGDNYGYNF.

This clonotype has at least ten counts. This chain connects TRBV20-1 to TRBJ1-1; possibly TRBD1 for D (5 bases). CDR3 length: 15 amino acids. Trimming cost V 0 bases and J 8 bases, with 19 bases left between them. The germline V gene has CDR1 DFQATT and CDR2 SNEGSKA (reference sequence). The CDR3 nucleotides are TGCAGTGCTAGAGAAAGGAACGAGGGGCACCTCGAAGCTTTCTTT. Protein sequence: CSARERNEGHLEAFF.

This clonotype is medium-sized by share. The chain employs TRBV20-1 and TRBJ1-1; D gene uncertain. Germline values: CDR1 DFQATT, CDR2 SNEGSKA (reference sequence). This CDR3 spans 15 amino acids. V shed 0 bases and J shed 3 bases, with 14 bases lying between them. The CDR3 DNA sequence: TGCAGTGCTAGAGAAGAAGTGAACCCCCACACTGAAGCTTTCTTT. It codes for CSAREEVNPHTEAFF.

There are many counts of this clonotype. The CDR3 spells CASSSPGSGANVLTF. The CDR3 DNA reads TGCGCCAGCAGCTCCCCGGGCTCTGGGGCCAACGTCCTGACTTTC. The rearrangement uses TRBV5-1 and TRBJ2-6; D uncertain. The CDR3 is made up of 15 amino acids. The germline V gene encodes CDR1 SGHRS and CDR2 YFSETQ. V was trimmed by 3 bases and J by 0 bases, leaving 7 bases between them.

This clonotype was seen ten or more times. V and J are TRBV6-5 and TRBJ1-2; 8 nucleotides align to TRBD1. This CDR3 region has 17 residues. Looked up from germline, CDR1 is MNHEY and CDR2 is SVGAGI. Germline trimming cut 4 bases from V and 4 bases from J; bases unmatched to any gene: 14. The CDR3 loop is CASSWSSLRDRGYGYTF. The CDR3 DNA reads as TGTGCCAGCAGTTGGTCGTCTTTGAGAGACAGGGGCTATGGCTACACCTTC.

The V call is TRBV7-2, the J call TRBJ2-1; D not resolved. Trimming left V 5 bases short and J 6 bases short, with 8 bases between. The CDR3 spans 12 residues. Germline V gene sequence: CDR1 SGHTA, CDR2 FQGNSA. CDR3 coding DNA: TGTGCCAGCAGCCCCGGCCGCAATGAGCAGTTCTTC. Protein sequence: CASSPGRNEQFF.

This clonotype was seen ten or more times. For the CDR3, the DNA is TGTGCCAGCAGAAAAGACAGGCTGGGCACTGAAGCTTTCTTT. Its translation: CASRKDRLGTEAFF. The chain uses TRBV2 and TRBJ1-1; tentative D call: TRBD1 (6 bases). The V gene lost 6 bases and the J gene lost 4 bases, with 15 bases spanning the gap. Germline V CDR1 and CDR2: SNHLY, FYNNEI. CDR3 length equals 14 residues.

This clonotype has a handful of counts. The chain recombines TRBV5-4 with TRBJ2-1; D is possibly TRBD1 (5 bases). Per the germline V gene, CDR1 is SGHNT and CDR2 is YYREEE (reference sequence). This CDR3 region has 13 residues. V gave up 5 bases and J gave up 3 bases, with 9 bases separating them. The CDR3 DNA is TGTGCCAGCAGGACAGAGCGCTACAATGAGCAGTTCTTC. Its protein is CASRTERYNEQFF.

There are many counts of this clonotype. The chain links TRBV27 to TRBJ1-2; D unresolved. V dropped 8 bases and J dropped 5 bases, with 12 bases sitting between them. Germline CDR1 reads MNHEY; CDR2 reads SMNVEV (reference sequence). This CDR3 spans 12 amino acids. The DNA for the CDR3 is TGTGCCAGCGGGAGGGCACGGTATGGCTACACCTTC. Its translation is CASGRARYGYTF.

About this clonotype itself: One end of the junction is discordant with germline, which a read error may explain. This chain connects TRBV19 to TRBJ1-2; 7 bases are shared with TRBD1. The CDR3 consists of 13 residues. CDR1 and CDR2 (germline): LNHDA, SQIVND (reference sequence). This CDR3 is CASRTGQRYGDTF. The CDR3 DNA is TGTGCCAGTAGAACGGGACAGAGATATGGCGACACCTTC.

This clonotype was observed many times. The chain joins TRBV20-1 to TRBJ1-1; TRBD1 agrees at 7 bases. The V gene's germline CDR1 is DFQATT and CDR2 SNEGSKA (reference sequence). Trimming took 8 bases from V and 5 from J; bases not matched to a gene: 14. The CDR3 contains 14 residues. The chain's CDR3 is CSPSYRGRGTEAFF. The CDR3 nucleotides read TGCAGTCCATCTTACAGGGGAAGAGGGACTGAAGCTTTCTTT.

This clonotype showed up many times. CDR3 protein: CASSWDPGTGELFF. Written as DNA, the CDR3 is TGTGCCAGCAGCTGGGATCCTGGCACCGGGGAGCTGTTTTTT. This chain uses TRBV5-5 with TRBJ2-2; D is uncertain. Germline lookup yields CDR1 SGHKS and CDR2 YYEKEE (reference sequence). Trimming removed 3 bases at V and 4 bases at J, with 10 bases between. This CDR3 region has 14 residues.

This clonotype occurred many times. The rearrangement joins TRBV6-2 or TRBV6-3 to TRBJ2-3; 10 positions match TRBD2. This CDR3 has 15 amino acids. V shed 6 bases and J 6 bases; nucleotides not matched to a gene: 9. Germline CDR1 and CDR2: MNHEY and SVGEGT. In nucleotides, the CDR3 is TGTGCCAGCAGGAGGGGACTAGCGAAATCCGATACGCAGTATTTT. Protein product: CASRRGLAKSDTQYF.

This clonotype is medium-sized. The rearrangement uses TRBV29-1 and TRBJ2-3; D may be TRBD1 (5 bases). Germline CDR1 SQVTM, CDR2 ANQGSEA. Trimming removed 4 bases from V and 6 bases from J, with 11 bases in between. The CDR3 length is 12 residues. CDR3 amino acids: CSVGQGGDTQYF. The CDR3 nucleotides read TGCAGCGTTGGCCAGGGCGGCGATACGCAGTATTTT.

CDR3 sequence reads: CASSPDRRWETQYF. CDR3 DNA: TGTGCCAGCAGTCCGGACCGCAGGTGGGAGACCCAGTACTTC. This chain links TRBV12-3 or TRBV12-4 with TRBJ2-5; the D is unclear. V lost 5 bases and J lost 5, with 15 bases in between. This CDR3 comprises 14 residues.

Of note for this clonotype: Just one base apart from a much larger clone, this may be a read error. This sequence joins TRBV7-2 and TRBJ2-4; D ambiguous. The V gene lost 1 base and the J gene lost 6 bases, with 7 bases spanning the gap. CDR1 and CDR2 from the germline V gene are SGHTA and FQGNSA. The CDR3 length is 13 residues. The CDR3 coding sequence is TGTGCCAGCAGCTTAGATTGGCTAAACATTCAGTACTTC. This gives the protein CASSLDWLNIQYF.

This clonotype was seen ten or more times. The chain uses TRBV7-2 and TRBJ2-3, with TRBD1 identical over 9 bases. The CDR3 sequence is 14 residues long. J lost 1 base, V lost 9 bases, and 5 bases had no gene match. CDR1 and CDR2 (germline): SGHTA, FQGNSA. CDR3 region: CARMGQGRTDTQYF. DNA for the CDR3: TGTGCCAGGATGGGACAGGGCCGCACAGATACGCAGTATTTT.

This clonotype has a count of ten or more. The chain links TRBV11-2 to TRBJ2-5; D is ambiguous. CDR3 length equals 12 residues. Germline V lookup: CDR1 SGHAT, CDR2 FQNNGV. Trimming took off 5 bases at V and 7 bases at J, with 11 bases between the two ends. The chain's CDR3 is CASSQPHTTQYF. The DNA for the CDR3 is TGTGCCAGCAGCCAGCCCCACACGACCCAGTACTTC.

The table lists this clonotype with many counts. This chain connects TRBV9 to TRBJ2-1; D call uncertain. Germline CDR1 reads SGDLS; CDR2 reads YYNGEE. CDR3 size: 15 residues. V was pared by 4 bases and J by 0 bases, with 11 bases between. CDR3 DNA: TGTGCCAGCAGCAGACAAAGTAGCTCCTACAATGAGCAGTTCTTC. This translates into CASSRQSSSYNEQFF.

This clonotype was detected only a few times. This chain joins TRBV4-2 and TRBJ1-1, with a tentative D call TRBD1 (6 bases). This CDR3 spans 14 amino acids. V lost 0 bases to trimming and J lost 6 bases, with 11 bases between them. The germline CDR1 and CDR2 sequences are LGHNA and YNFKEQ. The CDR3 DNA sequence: TGTGCCAGCAGCCAAGATCAGGGGTTGGCTGAAGCTTTCTTT. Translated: CASSQDQGLAEAFF.

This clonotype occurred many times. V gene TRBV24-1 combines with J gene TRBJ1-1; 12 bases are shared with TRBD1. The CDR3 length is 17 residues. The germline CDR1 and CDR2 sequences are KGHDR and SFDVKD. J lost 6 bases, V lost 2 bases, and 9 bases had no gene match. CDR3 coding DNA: TGTGCCACCAGTGATTCGGGACAGGGGGCACAATACGCTGAAGCTTTCTTT. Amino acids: CATSDSGQGAQYAEAFF.

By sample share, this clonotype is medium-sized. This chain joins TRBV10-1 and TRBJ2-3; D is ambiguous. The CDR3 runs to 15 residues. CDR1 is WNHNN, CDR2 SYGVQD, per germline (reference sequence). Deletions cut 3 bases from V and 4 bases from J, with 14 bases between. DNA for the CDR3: TGCGCCAGCAGTGAATCTAGGGCTGGAGCAGATACGCAGTATTTT. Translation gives CASSESRAGADTQYF.

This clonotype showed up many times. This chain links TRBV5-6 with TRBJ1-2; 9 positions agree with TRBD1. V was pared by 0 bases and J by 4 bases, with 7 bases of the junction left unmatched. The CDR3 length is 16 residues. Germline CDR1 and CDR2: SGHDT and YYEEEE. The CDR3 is CASSLVGQGTTYGYTF. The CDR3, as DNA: TGTGCCAGCAGCTTGGTCGGACAGGGGACGACCTATGGCTACACCTTC.

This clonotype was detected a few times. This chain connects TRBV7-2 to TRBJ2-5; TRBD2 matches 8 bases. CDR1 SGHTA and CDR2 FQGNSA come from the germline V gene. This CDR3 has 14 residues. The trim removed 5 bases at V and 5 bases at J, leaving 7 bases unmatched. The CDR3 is CASSPGLGRETQYF. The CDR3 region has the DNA TGTGCCAGCAGCCCGGGACTAGGAAGGGAGACCCAGTACTTC. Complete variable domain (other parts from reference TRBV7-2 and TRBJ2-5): GAGVSQSPSNKVTEKGKDVELRCDPISGHTALYWYRQSLGQGLEFLIYFQGNSAPDKSGLPSDRFSAERTGGSVSTLTIQRTQQEDSAVYLCASSPGLGRETQYFGPGTRLLVL.

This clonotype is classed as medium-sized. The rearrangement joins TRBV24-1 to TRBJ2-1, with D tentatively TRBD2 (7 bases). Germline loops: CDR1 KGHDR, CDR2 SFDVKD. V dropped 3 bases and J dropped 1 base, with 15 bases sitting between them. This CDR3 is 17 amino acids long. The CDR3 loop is CATSDPWGGQSYNEQFF. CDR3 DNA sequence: TGTGCCACCAGTGATCCCTGGGGGGGCCAATCCTACAATGAGCAGTTCTTC.

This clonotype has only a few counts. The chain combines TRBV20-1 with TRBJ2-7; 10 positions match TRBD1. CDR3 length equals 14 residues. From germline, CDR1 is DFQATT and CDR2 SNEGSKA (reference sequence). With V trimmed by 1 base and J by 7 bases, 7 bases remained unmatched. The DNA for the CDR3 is TGCAGTGCTAGAGTCGGGACAGGGGCGGGGGAGCAGTACTTC. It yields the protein CSARVGTGAGEQYF.

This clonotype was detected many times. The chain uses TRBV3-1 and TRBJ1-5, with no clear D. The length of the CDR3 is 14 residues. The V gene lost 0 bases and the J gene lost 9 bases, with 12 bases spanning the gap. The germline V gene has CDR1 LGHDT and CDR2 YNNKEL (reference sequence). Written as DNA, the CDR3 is TGTGCCAGCAGCCAAGACAGCTACAGTCGGCCCCAGCATTTT. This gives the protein CASSQDSYSRPQHF. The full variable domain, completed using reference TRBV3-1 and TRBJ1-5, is DTAVSQTPKYLVTQMGNDKSIKCEQNLGHDTMYWYKQDSKKFLKIMFSYNNKELIINETVPNRFSPKSPDKAHLNLHINSLELGDSAVYFCASSQDSYSRPQHFGDGTRLSIL.